A single TCR beta chain is shown here with its context. Those enrolled, adults aged about 18 to 89 years, came from roughly 23 US areas. The data stem from a study of blood T cell repertoires in COVID-19. Study-wide background: Two consecutive negative NP/OP PCR tests, clearance, or resolved symptoms defined Cohort 3 recovery. Sites across the United States, Italy and Spain contributed samples from acute and convalescent COVID-19.

The germline V gene has CDR1 WNHNN and CDR2 SYGVQD (reference sequence). The CDR3 sequence is 15 residues long. Trimming took off 3 bases at V and 10 bases at J, with 16 bases between the two ends. Profiling relied on immunoSEQ multiplex PCR, and the TCRdb table lists in-frame clones only, not all of them. Of a few hundred thousand clones listed, 80% to 90% were seen once; the top ten hold 1.5% to 2%. The specimen was PBMCs or T cells enriched from blood (not recorded which). This chain connects TRBV10-1 to TRBJ1-6; D unresolved. The receptor comes from a man in his forties or fifties in a cohort exposed to, infected with or recovered from COVID-19 (not recorded which). The CDR3 region is CASSDLRESESPLHF. The CDR3 bases are TGCGCCAGCAGTGATCTTCGGGAAAGCGAATCACCCCTCCACTTT.